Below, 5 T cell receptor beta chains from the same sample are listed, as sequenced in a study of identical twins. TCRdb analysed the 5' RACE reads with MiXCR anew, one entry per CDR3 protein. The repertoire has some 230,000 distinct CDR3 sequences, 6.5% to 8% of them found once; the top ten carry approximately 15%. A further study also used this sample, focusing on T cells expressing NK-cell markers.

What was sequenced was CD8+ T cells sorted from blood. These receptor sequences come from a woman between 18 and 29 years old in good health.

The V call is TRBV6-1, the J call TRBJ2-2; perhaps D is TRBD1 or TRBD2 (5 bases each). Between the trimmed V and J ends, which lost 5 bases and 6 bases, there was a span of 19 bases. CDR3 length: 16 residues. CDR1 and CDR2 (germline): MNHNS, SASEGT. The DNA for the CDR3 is TGTGCCAGCAGTCCCTCCGGGACCTCAAACGCCGGGGAGCTGTTTTTT. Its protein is CASSPSGTSNAGELFF.

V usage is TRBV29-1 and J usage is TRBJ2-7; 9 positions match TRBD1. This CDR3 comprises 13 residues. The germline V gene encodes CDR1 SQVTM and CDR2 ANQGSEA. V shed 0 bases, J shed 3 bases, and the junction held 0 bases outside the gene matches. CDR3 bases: TGCAGCGTTGAAGAGGACAGGGGCTACGAGCAGTACTTC. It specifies CSVEEDRGYEQYF.

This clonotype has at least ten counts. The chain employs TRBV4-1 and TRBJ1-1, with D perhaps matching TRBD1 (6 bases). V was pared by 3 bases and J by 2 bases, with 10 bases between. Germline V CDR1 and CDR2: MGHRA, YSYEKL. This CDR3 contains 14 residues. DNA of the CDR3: TGCGCCAGCAGCCACAGGGGCGACAACACTGAAGCTTTCTTT. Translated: CASSHRGDNTEAFF.

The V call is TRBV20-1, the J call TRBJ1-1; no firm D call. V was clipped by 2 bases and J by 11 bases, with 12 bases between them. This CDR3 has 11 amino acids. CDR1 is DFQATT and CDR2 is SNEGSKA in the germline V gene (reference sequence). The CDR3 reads CSARRNFDAFF. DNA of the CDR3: TGCAGTGCTAGACGGAACTTTGACGCTTTCTTT.

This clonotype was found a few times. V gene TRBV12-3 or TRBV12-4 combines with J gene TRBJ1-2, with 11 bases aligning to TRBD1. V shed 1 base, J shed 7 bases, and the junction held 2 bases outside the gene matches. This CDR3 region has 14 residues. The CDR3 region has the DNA TGTGCCAGCAGTTTAGGAGGGACAGGGGGTGGCTACACCTTC. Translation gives CASSLGGTGGGYTF.